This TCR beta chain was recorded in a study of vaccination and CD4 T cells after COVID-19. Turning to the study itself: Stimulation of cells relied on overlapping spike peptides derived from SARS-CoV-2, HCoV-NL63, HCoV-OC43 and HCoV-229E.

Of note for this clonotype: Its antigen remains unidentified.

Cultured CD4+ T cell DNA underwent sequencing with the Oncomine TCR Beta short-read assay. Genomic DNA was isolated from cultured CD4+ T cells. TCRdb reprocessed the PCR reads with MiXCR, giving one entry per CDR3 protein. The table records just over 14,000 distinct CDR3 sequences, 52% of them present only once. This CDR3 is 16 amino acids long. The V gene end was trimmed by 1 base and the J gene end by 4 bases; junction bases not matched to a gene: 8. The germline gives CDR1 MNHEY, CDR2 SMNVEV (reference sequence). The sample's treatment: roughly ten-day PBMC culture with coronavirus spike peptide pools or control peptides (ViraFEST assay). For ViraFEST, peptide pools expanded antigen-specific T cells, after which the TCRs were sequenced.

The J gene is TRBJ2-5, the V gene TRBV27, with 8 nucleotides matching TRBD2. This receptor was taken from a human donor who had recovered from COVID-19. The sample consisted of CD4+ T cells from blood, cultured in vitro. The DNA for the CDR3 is TGTGCCAGCAGTTTATTCAGGACTAGCCCTGGAGAGACCCAGTACTTC. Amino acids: CASSLFRTSPGETQYF.